This T cell receptor (beta chain) was sequenced during a study of shared clonotypes between healthy human individuals. The study's findings and limits: Clonotype sharing among donors was expected to depend on sequencing depth. Compared with memory subsets, naive subsets generally had larger estimated richness. Unshared clonotypes carried lower generation probabilities than those common to all four donors. Sharing across four donors was highest in naive CD4 (around 5%) and lowest in memory CD8 (roughly 0.4%).

As for this clone: Its cognate antigen is unknown.

V dropped 6 bases and J dropped 4; count of bases not matched to a gene: 13. The CDR3 contains 17 residues. Germline V gene data show CDR1 as PRHDT and CDR2 as FYEKMQ (reference sequence). Naive CD8 cells, CD45RO-negative and positively selected for CCR7, excluded terminally differentiated effector memory CD45RA+ cells. TCRdb keeps only in-frame clones here, not all; method: immunoSEQ multiplex PCR. Of about 2.2 million clones in the sample, around 93% were seen once. The TCR was taken from a man younger than 35 in good health. Some clones in this sample may be carry-over from other donors' samples. The chain recombines TRBV13 with TRBJ2-1, with 9 nucleotides matching TRBD1. Source material: naive CD8+ T cells from PBMCs. CDR3 DNA: TGTGCCAGCAGTTCGACAGGTGGACAGGGGATGTACAATGAGCAGTTCTTC. Its protein product is CASSSTGGQGMYNEQFF.